The sequence of this T cell receptor (beta chain) was determined in a study of T cells in Graves' hyperthyroidism and ophthalmopathy. Study-wide background: Blood from the periphery was taken at initial diagnosis, before any treatment.

Amplification targeted TCR beta CDR3 regions from RNA transcripts. HTBI primers were used for first-round RT-PCR of the TCR CDR3. TCRdb itself ran the multiplex PCR reads through MiXCR, one entry per CDR3 protein. The sample gives about 600,000 distinct CDR3 sequences, more than 12% of which show up once; approximately 12% is in the top ten. The V and J ends lost 5 bases and 3 bases respectively, with 17 bases between them. This CDR3 has 16 residues. Germline V CDR1 and CDR2: SNHLY, FYNNEI. General study findings and limits: The authors' 13 V-J model separated ophthalmopathy from stable hyperthyroidism.

On this clonotype itself: Its antigen is not identified.

Pregnant or lactating patients were excluded, as were those with uncontrolled infection or other autoimmune disease. Out of over 7.5 ml of fresh peripheral blood came the PBMCs. The sequencing input was blood. The gene calls are TRBV2 and TRBJ2-1, with a tentative D call TRBD2 (7 bases). The clonotype originates from a woman between 45 and 60 years old with Graves' ophthalmopathy. The CDR3 sequence: CASSSEGEGHYNEQFF. DNA of the CDR3: TGTGCCAGCAGTTCCGAGGGGGAGGGCCACTACAATGAGCAGTTCTTC.